These 6 T cell receptor beta chains came from one sample sequenced in a study of T cells in Graves' hyperthyroidism and ophthalmopathy. RNA transcripts gave rise to amplified TCR beta CDR3 regions. The HTBI primer set drove a first-round RT-PCR of the TCR CDR3. TCRdb passed the multiplex PCR reads through MiXCR, listing each CDR3 protein once. The sample has hundreds of thousands of distinct CDR3 sequences, 14% seen once. The sequenced material came from blood. All receptors derive from a woman in her late teens or twenties with Graves' hyperthyroidism.

The sample holds a few counts of this clonotype. V is TRBV4-3 and J is TRBJ2-4; 14 positions match TRBD2. This CDR3 spans 18 amino acids. The ends lost 4 bases at V and 0 bases at J; junction bases unmatched: 5. CDR1 is LGHNA and CDR2 is YSLEER in the germline V gene. In DNA, the CDR3 is TGCGCCAGCAGCCGCGGGACTAGCGGGAGAGTAGCCAAAAACATTCAGTACTTC. This encodes CASSRGTSGRVAKNIQYF.

This clonotype showed up just a few times. In nucleotides, the CDR3 is TGTGCCAGCAGTCCCAAGGCGCGTCAGCCCCAGCATTTT. Translation: CASSPKARQPQHF. The chain carries TRBV27 and TRBJ1-5; no clear D. Trimming took off 5 bases at V and 6 bases at J, with 11 bases between the two ends. Germline V gives CDR1 MNHEY, CDR2 SMNVEV (reference sequence). This CDR3 has 13 amino acids.

The genes are TRBV4-1 and TRBJ1-6, with D unclear. V lost 1 base and J lost 8, with 3 bases in between. The CDR3 spans 12 residues. Germline V lookup: CDR1 MGHRA, CDR2 YSYEKL. This CDR3 is CASSQVYSPLHF. CDR3 DNA: TGCGCCAGCAGCCAAGTTTATTCACCCCTCCACTTT.

A note on this clonotype: It may be a read error: a sequence one base away is much more abundant. The chain has TRBV20-1 and TRBJ2-3, with D perhaps TRBD2 (6 bases). The CDR3 has 13 amino acids. The germline CDR1 and CDR2 sequences are DFQATT and SNEGSKA (reference sequence). V was shortened by 2 bases and J by 4 bases, with 10 bases between the two germline ends. The CDR3 is CSARRGSADTQYF. Written as DNA, the CDR3 is TGCAGTGCTAGACGGGGGAGCGCAGATACGCAGTATTTT.

This clonotype was observed at least ten times. The rearrangement links TRBV6-1 to TRBJ2-3, with a weak D call TRBD1 (6 bases). The CDR3 length is 17 residues. Germline V CDR1 and CDR2: MNHNS, SASEGT. The V and J ends lost 4 bases and 3 bases respectively, with 20 bases between them. CDR3 sequence: CASSGTFLGGMTDTQYF. CDR3 nucleotide sequence: TGTGCCAGCAGTGGGACTTTCCTAGGGGGTATGACAGATACGCAGTATTTT.

This clonotype was found many times. The rearrangement links TRBV24-1 to TRBJ1-1; D not resolved. The germline V and J ends were trimmed by 0 bases and 1 base, with 2 bases remaining between them. This CDR3 has 13 amino acids. Germline CDR1 is KGHDR and CDR2 is SFDVKD. CDR3 loop: CATSDLGNTEAFF. As DNA, the CDR3 is TGTGCCACCAGTGATTTGGGGAACACTGAAGCTTTCTTT.